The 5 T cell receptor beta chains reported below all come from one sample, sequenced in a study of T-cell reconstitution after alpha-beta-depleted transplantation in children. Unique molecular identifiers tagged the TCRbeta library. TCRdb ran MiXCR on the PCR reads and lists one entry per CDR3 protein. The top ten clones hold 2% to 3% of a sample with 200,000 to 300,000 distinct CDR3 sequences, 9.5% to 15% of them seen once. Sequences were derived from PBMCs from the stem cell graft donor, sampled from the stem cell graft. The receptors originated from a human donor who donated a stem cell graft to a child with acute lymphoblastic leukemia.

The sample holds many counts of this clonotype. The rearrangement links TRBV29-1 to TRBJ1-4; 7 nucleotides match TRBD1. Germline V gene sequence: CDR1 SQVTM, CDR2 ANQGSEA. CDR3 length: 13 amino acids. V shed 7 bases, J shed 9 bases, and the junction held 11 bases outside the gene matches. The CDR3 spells CSAEGGGEKKLFF. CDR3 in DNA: TGCAGCGCCGAGGGAGGGGGCGAGAAAAAACTGTTTTTT. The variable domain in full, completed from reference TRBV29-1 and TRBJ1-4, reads SAVISQKPSRDICQRGTSLTIQCQVDSQVTMMFWYRQQPGQSLTLIATANQGSEATYESGFVIDKFPISRPNLTFSTLTVSNMSPEDSSIYLCSAEGGGEKKLFFGSGTQLSVL.

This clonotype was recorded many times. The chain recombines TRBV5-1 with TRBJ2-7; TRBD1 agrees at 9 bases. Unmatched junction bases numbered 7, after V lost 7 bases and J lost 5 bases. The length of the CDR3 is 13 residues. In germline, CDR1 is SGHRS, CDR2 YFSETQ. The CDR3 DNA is TGCGCCAGCGGGGACAGGGCGGGCGACGAGCAGTACTTC. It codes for CASGDRAGDEQYF.

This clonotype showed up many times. CDR3 sequence (DNA): TGTGCCAGCAGTGCGGACAGGGGGTACCACAATGAGCAGTTCTTC. Protein product: CASSADRGYHNEQFF. The V and J genes are TRBV12-3 or TRBV12-4 and TRBJ2-1; 10 nucleotides agree with TRBD1. With 5 bases clipped from V and 5 bases from J, the junction kept 6 bases outside the gene matches. The CDR3 contains 15 residues.

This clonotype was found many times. The CDR3 loop is CSASRDSLQETQYF. CDR3 DNA: TGCAGTGCTAGTAGGGACAGCCTCCAAGAGACCCAGTACTTC. J is TRBJ2-5 and V is TRBV20-1, with 7 bases that match TRBD1. Unmatched junction bases numbered 5, after V lost 3 bases and J lost 1 base. The CDR3 runs 14 residues. Germline CDR1 and CDR2: DFQATT and SNEGSKA (reference sequence).

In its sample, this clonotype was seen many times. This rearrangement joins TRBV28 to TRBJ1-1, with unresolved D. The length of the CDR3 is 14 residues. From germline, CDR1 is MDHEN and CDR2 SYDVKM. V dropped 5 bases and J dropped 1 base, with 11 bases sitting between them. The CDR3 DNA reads TGTGCCAGCAGTACAATGAGACAGAACACTGAAGCTTTCTTT. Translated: CASSTMRQNTEAFF.